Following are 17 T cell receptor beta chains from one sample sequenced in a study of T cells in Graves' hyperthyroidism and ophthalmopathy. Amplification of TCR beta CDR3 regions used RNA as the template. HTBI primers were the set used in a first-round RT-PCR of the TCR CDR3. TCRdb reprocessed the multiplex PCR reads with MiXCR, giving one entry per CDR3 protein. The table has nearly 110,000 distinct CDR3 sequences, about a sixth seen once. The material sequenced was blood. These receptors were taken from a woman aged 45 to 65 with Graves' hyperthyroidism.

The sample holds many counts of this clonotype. CDR3 nucleotide sequence: TGTGCCAGCAGTCGACTTAGCAATCAGCCCCAGCATTTT. As protein: CASSRLSNQPQHF. The V gene is TRBV5-6, the J gene TRBJ1-5; D is unresolved. Per the germline V gene, CDR1 is SGHDT and CDR2 is YYEEEE. The CDR3 extends over 13 amino acids. Trimming shortened V by 5 bases and J by 0 bases, and 6 bases separated the two germline ends.

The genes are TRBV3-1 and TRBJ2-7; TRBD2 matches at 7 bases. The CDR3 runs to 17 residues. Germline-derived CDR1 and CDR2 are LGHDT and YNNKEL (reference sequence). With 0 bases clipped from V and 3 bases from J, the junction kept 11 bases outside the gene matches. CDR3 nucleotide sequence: TGTGCCAGCAGCCAAGATGAAGCGGCCGAGCGGGGCTACGAGCAGTACTTC. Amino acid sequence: CASSQDEAAERGYEQYF.

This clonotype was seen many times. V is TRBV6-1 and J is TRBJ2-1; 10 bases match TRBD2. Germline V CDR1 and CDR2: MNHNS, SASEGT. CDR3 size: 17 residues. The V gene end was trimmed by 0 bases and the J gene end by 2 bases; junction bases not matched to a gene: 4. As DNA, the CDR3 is TGTGCCAGCAGTGAAGCGCTCGGACTAGCGGCCTACAATGAGCAGTTCTTC. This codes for CASSEALGLAAYNEQFF.

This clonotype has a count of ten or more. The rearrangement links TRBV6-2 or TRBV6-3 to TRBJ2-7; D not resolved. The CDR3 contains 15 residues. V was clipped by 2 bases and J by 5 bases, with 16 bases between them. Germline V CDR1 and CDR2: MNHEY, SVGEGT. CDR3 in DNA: TGTGCCAGCAGTTACCACACCGGGTACGGCAACGAGCAGTACTTC. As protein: CASSYHTGYGNEQYF.

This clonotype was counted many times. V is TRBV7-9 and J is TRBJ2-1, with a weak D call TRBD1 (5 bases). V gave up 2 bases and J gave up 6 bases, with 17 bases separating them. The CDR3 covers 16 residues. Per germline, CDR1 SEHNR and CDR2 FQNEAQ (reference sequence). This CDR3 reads CASSLRESLRGNEQFF. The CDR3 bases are TGTGCCAGCAGCTTACGAGAGTCCCTAAGGGGCAATGAGCAGTTCTTC.

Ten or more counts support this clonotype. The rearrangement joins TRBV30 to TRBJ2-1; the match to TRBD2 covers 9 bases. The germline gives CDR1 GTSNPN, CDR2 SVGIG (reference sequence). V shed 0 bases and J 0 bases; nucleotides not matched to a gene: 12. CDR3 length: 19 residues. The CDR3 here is CAWSVGTSRTISSYNEQFF. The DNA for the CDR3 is TGTGCCTGGAGTGTAGGGACTAGCCGGACTATAAGCTCCTACAATGAGCAGTTCTTC.

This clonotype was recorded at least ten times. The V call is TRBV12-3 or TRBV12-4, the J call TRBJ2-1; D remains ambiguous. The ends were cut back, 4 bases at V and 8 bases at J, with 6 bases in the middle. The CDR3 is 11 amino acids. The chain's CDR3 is CASSSQDEQFF. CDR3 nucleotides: TGTGCCAGCAGTTCTCAAGATGAGCAGTTCTTC.

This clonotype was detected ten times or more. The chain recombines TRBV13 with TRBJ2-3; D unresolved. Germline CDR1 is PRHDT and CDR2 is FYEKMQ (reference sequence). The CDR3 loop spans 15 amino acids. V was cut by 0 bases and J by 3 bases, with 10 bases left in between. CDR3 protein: CASSLGRRLTDTQYF. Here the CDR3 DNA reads TGTGCCAGCAGCTTAGGCCGAAGGCTGACAGATACGCAGTATTTT.

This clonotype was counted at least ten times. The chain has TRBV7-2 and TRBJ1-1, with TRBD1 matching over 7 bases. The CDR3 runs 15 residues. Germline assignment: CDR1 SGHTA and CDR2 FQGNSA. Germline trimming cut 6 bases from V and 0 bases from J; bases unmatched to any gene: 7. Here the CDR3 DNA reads TGTGCCAGCAGGTCCAGGGGGGGGGTGAACACTGAAGCTTTCTTT. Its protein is CASRSRGGVNTEAFF.

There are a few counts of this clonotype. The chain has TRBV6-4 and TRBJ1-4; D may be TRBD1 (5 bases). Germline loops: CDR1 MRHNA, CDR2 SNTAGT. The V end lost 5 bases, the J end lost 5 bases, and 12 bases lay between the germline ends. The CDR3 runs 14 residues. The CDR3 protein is CASSYVGENEKLFF. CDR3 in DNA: TGTGCCAGCAGTTACGTGGGGGAAAATGAAAAACTGTTTTTT.

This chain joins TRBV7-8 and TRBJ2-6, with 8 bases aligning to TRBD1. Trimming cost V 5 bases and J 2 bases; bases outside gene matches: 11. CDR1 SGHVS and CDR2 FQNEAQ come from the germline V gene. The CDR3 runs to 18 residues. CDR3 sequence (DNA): TGTGCCAGCAGCCCGAAGACGGCAGGGGGCGCTGGGGCCAACGTCCTGACTTTC. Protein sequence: CASSPKTAGGAGANVLTF.

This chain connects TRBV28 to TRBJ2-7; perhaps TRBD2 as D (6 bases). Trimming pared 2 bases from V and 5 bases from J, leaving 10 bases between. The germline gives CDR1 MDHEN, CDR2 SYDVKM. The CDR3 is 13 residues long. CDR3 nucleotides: TGTGCCAGCAGTTTAGCGGGAATCCACGAGCAGTACTTC. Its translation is CASSLAGIHEQYF.

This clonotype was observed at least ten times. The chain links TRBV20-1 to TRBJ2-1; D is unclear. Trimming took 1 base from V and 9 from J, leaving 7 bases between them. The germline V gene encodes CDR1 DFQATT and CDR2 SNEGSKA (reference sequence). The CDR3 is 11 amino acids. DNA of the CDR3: TGCAGTGCTAGAGTTTACGGTGAGCAGTTCTTC. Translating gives CSARVYGEQFF.

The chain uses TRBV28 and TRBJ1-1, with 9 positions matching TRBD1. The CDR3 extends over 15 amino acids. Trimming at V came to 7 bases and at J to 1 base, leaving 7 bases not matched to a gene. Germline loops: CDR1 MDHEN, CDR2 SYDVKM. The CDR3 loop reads CASIGQGPSNTEAFF. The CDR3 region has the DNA TGTGCCAGCATCGGACAGGGGCCTTCGAACACTGAAGCTTTCTTT.

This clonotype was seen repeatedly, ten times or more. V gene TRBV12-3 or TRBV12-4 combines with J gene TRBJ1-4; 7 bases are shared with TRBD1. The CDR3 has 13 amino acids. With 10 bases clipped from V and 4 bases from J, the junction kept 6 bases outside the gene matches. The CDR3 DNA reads TGTGCCACCCGACAGGGAAATAATGAAAAACTGTTTTTT. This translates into CATRQGNNEKLFF.

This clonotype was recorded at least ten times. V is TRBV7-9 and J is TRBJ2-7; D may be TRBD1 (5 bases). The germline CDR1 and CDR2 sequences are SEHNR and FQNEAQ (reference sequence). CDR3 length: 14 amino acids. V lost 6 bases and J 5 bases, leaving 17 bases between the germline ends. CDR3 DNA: TGTGCCAGCAGTTCGGACACCAACTCGGACGAGCAGTACTTC. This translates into CASSSDTNSDEQYF. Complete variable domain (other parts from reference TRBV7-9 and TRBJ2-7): DTGVSQNPRHKITKRGQNVTFRCDPISEHNRLYWYRQTLGQGPEFLTYFQNEAQLEKSRLLSDRFSAERPKGSFSTLEIQRTEQGDSAMYLCASSSDTNSDEQYFGPGTRLTVT.

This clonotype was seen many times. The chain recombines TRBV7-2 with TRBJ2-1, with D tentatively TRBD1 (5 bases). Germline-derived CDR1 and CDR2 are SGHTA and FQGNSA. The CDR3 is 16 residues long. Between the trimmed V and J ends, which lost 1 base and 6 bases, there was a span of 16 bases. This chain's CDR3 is CASSLVVARVGNEQFF. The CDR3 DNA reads TGTGCCAGCAGCTTAGTCGTTGCCAGGGTTGGCAATGAGCAGTTCTTC.